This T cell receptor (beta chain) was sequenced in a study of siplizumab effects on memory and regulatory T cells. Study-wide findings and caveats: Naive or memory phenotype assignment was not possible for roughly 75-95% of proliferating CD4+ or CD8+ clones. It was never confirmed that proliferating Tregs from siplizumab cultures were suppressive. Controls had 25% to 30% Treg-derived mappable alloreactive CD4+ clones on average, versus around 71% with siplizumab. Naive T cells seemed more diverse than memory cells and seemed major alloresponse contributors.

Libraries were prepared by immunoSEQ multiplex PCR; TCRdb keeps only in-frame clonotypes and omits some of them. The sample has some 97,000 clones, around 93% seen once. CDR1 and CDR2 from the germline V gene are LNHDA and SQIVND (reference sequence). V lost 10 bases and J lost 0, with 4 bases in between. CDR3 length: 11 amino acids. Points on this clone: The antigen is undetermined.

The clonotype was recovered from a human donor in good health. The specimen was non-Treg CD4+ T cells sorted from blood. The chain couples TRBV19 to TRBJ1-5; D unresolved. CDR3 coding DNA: TGTGCCAAAAATAGCAATCAGCCCCAGCATTTT. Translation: CAKNSNQPQHF. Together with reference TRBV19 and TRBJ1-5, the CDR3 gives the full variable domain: DGGITQSPKYLFRKEGQNVTLSCEQNLNHDAMYWYRQDPGQGLRLIYYSQIVNDFQKGDIAEGYSVSREKKESFPLTVTSAQKNPTAFYLCAKNSNQPQHFGDGTRLSIL.